This is a list of T cell receptor beta chains from one sample in a study of shared clonotypes between healthy human individuals. Libraries were prepared by immunoSEQ multiplex PCR; TCRdb keeps only in-frame clonotypes and omits some of them. This table holds about 800,000 clones, 95% to 97% found once. Sequencing input: naive CD8+ T cells sorted from blood. The source of these receptors is a man younger than 45 in good health. The CDR3 runs from the conserved cysteine through the conserved F or W. The order of the fields is clone size, V gene, J gene, CDR3 length, CDR3 protein. For some rows the clone size is stated as once, few or many, or as a class when expanded; others skip it.

.,TRBV5-4,TRBJ1-3,17,CASSPDSALVGGNTIYF
.,TRBV7-9,TRBJ2-3,11,CASKGTDTQYF
once,TRBV7-6,TRBJ2-7,13,CASSGTGMGEQYF
.,TRBV23-1,TRBJ2-2,16,CASSQWVRGSTGELFF
.,TRBV28,TRBJ2-7,17,CATAQLVPQGSPYEQYF
.,TRBV11-2,TRBJ2-3,13,CASSLLSTDTQYF
.,TRBV6-1,TRBJ2-7,12,CATVAGEYEQYF
.,TRBV4-1,TRBJ1-1,15,CASSQGPGYDTEAFF
once,TRBV7-6,TRBJ2-7,19,CASRLTTGTSGSRNYEQYF
.,TRBV27,TRBJ2-1,14,CASSLSGPYNEQFF
.,TRBV27,TRBJ2-7,13,CASSLRQGREQYF
.,TRBV27,TRBJ1-2,13,CASSPMTGTGYTF
.,TRBV7-2,TRBJ1-2,14,CASNEGQHHYGYTF
.,TRBV18,TRBJ2-1,13,CASSPPNYNEQFF
.,TRBV5-3,TRBJ2-7,11,CARETVYEQYF
.,TRBV15,TRBJ2-5,16,CATRESQRGAVETQYF
.,TRBV18,TRBJ2-1,11,CASSPGYEQFF
.,TRBV5-1,TRBJ2-5,14,CASGLELSPETQYF
.,TRBV7-8,TRBJ2-7,15,CASSLEGSPEYKQYF
.,TRBV7-2,TRBJ2-2,13,CASSPAWVGELFF
.,TRBV4-1,TRBJ2-1,17,CASSQVDRGPYYNEQFF
.,TRBV11-2,TRBJ2-5,15,CASSTPGLARETQYF
.,TRBV9,TRBJ1-5,15,CASSPTGDSNQPQHF
.,TRBV7-9,TRBJ2-7,18,CASRPGLAGAGAFYEQYF
.,TRBV29-1,TRBJ1-5,12,CSVASSNQPQHF
.,TRBV28,TRBJ2-4,14,CASKGWEIENIQYF
.,TRBV6-5,TRBJ2-3,15,CASTFGQGQADTQYF
.,TRBV19,TRBJ2-1,13,CASSIVPLNEQFF
.,TRBV7-9,TRBJ2-7,16,CASSQPTETGSYEQYF
.,TRBV14,TRBJ2-7,15,CASSQEGKAGREQYF
once,TRBV25-1,TRBJ1-1,12,CASSEYQGEAFF
.,TRBV15,TRBJ2-7,14,CATSSRGQYYEQYF
.,TRBV7-8,TRBJ1-1,13,CASSLGGTTEAFF
.,TRBV27,TRBJ2-7,14,CASHSAGPSYEQYF
.,TRBV5-4,TRBJ2-5,14,CASSPRSEQETQYF
.,TRBV19,TRBJ1-1,15,CASSPGEGMNTEAFF
once,TRBV27,TRBJ1-5,15,CASSLNWDRYQPQHF
.,TRBV10-3,TRBJ2-5,13,CAISLAGGETQYF